Listed below are T cell receptor beta chains from one sample, sequenced in a study of OX40 agonist ivuxolimab in advanced cancers. Clones were sequenced by immunoSEQ multiplex PCR, and TCRdb holds only the in-frame ones, with some missing. The data contain approximately 50,000 clones, about 88% of them singletons. The starting material was CD4+ or CD8+ T cells sorted from blood, obtained in a trial of the OX40 agonist ivuxolimab. The receptors shown here come from an adult with an advanced solid tumor such as melanoma, head and neck, liver or kidney cancer. The CDR3 runs from the conserved cysteine through the conserved F or W. D genes are given only for firm matches. Size is omitted from some rows. Given values are once, few, many or a class for expanded clones.

CDR3 length	D gene	V gene	J gene	clone size	CDR3 DNA	CDR3 protein
13	.	TRBV7-2	TRBJ1-2	once	TGTGCCAGCAGCCCCGGGATCGAATACGGCTACACCTTC	CASSPGIEYGYTF
15	.	TRBV15	TRBJ1-3	.	TGTGCCACCAGCAGAGATTTAGGACCGGGAAACACCATATATTTT	CATSRDLGPGNTIYF
16	.	TRBV5-1	TRBJ2-3	few	TGCGCCAGCAGCTTGGCCCCAGGGCCTAGCACAGATACGCAGTATTTT	CASSLAPGPSTDTQYF
13	.	TRBV5-1	TRBJ1-6	.	TGCGCCAGCAGCTTGGTGGGGAATTCACCCCTCCACTTT	CASSLVGNSPLHF
15	.	TRBV9	TRBJ2-3	.	TGTGCCAGCAGCGGCGGAGGATTTTCCACAGATACGCAGTATTTT	CASSGGGFSTDTQYF
12	.	TRBV18	TRBJ2-2	.	TGTGCCAGCTCACTTCAGGGCCGGGAGCTGTTTTTT	CASSLQGRELFF
13	TRBD1	TRBV6-6	TRBJ1-1	.	TGTGCCAGCAGTACAGACAGGGGGCTTGAAGCTTTCTTT	CASSTDRGLEAFF
15	.	TRBV5-4	TRBJ1-4	.	TGTGCCAGCAGCTTGATGGGGGGCGGAGGCGAAAAACTGTTTTTT	CASSLMGGGGEKLFF
13	.	TRBV5-6	TRBJ2-7	.	TGTGCCAGCAGCTCGACAATCGTTTACGAGCAGTACTTC	CASSSTIVYEQYF
15	.	TRBV27	TRBJ2-3	.	TGTGCCAGCAGTCCTGACAGGTCCCTCACAGATACGCAGTATTTT	CASSPDRSLTDTQYF
16	TRBD1	TRBV4-1	TRBJ1-2	.	TGCGCCAGCAGCCAAGTCGTACGGGACAGGAAATATGGCTACACCTTC	CASSQVVRDRKYGYTF
14	TRBD1	TRBV18	TRBJ2-5	.	TGTGCCAGCTCTTCAAGGGGGCTGCGAGAGACCCAGTACTTC	CASSSRGLRETQYF
12	.	TRBV9	TRBJ1-2	.	TGTGCCAGCAGCGTCCGGTCCTATGGCTACACCTTC	CASSVRSYGYTF
14	.	TRBV6-6	TRBJ2-2	once	TGTGCCAGCACGTTGGAGATGTACACCGGGGAGCTGTTTTTT	CASTLEMYTGELFF
15	.	TRBV5-1	TRBJ1-5	.	TGCGCCAGCAGCCCCGGGGTCTATAGCAATCAGCCCCAGCATTTT	CASSPGVYSNQPQHF
15	TRBD2	TRBV9	TRBJ2-2	.	TGTGCCAGCAGCGTAGTTAGCGGGGGAACCGGGGAGCTGTTTTTT	CASSVVSGGTGELFF
14	.	TRBV27	TRBJ1-2	.	TGTGCCAGCAGCCAAATTAGCTCCGCAAATGGCTACACCTTC	CASSQISSANGYTF
14	.	TRBV4-1	TRBJ1-5	.	TGCGCCAGCAGCGATACAGGGAGGAATCAGCCCCAGCATTTT	CASSDTGRNQPQHF
22	TRBD1	TRBV27	TRBJ1-6	once	TGTGCCAGCAGTTCAAGATTCTTGGACAGGGGGTATTCGAGCTCCTATAATTCACCCCTCCACTTT	CASSSRFLDRGYSSSYNSPLHF
13	.	TRBV11-2	TRBJ2-7	.	TGTGCCAGCAGCCCGGGGCCGATGGGGGAGCAGTACTTC	CASSPGPMGEQYF
18	.	TRBV5-1	TRBJ1-2	.	TGCGCCAGCAGCCCGGGTGGAGGTTTAAGGACTCCTAACTATGGCTACACCTTC	CASSPGGGLRTPNYGYTF
15	TRBD1	TRBV2	TRBJ2-2	.	TGTGCCAGCAGCCGGGACAGCGCGGGTACCGGGGAGCTGTTTTTT	CASSRDSAGTGELFF
18	TRBD2	TRBV4-1	TRBJ2-7	.	TGCGCCAGCAGCCAAGATCTGGGGCTAGCGGGAGAGGCGGACGAGCAGTACTTC	CASSQDLGLAGEADEQYF
15	.	TRBV5-6	TRBJ1-5	.	TGTGCCAGCAGCCGCCGGGGAGCGGGCAATCAGCCCCAGCATTTT	CASSRRGAGNQPQHF
13	.	TRBV4-3	TRBJ2-7	.	TGCGCCAGCAGCCAAGGGGTCCTTGGACCCCAATACTTC	CASSQGVLGPQYF
13	.	TRBV6-1	TRBJ2-7	.	TGTGCCAGCATTGGCAGGGGGGTCTACGAGCAGTACTTC	CASIGRGVYEQYF
16	.	TRBV19	TRBJ2-7	.	TGTGCCAGTAGTACTTCAATAGCGGTCGCCCCCTACGAGCAGTACTTC	CASSTSIAVAPYEQYF
17	TRBD1	TRBV11-2	TRBJ1-4	.	TGTGCCAGCAGCTCCCGGGACAGGGGGGCCACTAATGAAAAACTGTTTTTT	CASSSRDRGATNEKLFF
15	.	TRBV10-3	TRBJ2-7	.	TGTGCCATCAGCGAGGGGTCTTCGAGCTCCTACGAGCAGTACTTC	CAISEGSSSSYEQYF
17	TRBD1	TRBV9	TRBJ1-1	.	TGTGCCAGCAGCGTCCTTTTTGGACAGGGGGGGAACACTGAAGCTTTCTTT	CASSVLFGQGGNTEAFF
14	.	TRBV11-2	TRBJ2-3	.	TGTGCCAGCAGCTTTTGGGGTGCTACAGATACGCAGTATTTT	CASSFWGATDTQYF
14	.	TRBV27	TRBJ1-3	.	TGTGCCAGCAGCGGTGGGTTTTCTGGAAACACCATATATTTT	CASSGGFSGNTIYF
16	TRBD1	TRBV28	TRBJ2-5	.	TGTGCCAGCAGTTCGCCCGGGACAGGCGCCCAAGAGACCCAGTACTTC	CASSSPGTGAQETQYF
16	TRBD2	TRBV12-5	TRBJ2-3	.	TGTGCTAGTGGTTGGTACGGGGGACTAGCAACTGATACGCAGTATTTT	CASGWYGGLATDTQYF
14	.	TRBV11-2	TRBJ2-5	.	TGTGCCAGCAGCAACCCCCCGGGACGAGAGACCCAGTACTTC	CASSNPPGRETQYF
17	.	TRBV25-1	TRBJ2-3	.	TGTGCCAGCAGTGAGTCCGCCCTAGGCTTGCAGGGAGATACGCAGTATTTT	CASSESALGLQGDTQYF
14	.	TRBV6-1	TRBJ2-2	.	TGTGCCAGCAGTGAACAGCCAAACACCGGGGAGCTGTTTTTT	CASSEQPNTGELFF
15	.	TRBV5-1	TRBJ1-5	.	TGCGCCAGCAGCTTAGGTGGTATGAGCAATCAGCCCCAGCATTTT	CASSLGGMSNQPQHF
13	.	TRBV10-3	TRBJ1-5	.	TGTGCCATCAGTCCTGAGCAGGGGCAGCCCCAGCATTTT	CAISPEQGQPQHF
12	.	TRBV5-4	TRBJ2-7	.	TGTGCCAGCAGCTTGGGTATTTACGAGCAGTACTTC	CASSLGIYEQYF
15	TRBD1	TRBV5-1	TRBJ1-2	.	TGCGCCAGCAGCTCCCGGGACAGTCGACGTGATGGCTACACCTTC	CASSSRDSRRDGYTF